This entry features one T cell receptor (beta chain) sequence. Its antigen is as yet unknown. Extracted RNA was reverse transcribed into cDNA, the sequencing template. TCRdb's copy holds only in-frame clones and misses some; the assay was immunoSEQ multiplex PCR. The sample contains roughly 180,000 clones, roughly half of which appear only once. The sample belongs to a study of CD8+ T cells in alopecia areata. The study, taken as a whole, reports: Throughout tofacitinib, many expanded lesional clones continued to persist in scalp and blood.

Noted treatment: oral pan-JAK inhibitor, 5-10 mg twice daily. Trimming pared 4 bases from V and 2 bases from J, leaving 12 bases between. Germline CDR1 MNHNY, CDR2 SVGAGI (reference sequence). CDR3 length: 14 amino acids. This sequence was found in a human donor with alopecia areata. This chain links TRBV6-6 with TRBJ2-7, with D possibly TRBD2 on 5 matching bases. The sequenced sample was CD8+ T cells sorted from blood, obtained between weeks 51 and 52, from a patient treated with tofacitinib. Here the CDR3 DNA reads TGTGCCAGCAGTTTAGGAGGAAACCCCTACGAGCAGTACTTC. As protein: CASSLGGNPYEQYF.